A selection of T cell receptor beta chains follows, all from one sample in a study of neoadjuvant anti-PD-1 for oral cavity cancer. Assay: immunoSEQ multiplex PCR; the TCRdb copy retains only in-frame clones and omits some. The data show about 42,000 clones, roughly 77% seen once. The sample here was PBMCs, taken after nivolumab (anti-PD-1) treatment. All receptors derive from a person between 40 and 85 years old with oral cavity squamous cell carcinoma. Each CDR3 is given with its conserved first and last residue. A D gene is named only where the DNA matches it firmly. The listing skips clone size in some rows; elsewhere it reads once, few, many or a size class.

v_gene: TRBV18
d_gene: -
abundance: -
j_gene: TRBJ2-7
CDR3nt: TGTGCCAGCTCACCGAGCTCCTACGAGCAGTACTTC
CDR3aa: CASSPSSYEQYF

v_gene: TRBV5-1
d_gene: -
abundance: -
j_gene: TRBJ2-1
CDR3nt: TGCGCCAGCAATTACGGGGGGCGAGGAATTGAGCAGTTCTTC
CDR3aa: CASNYGGRGIEQFF

v_gene: TRBV9
d_gene: -
abundance: -
j_gene: TRBJ1-4
CDR3nt: TGTGCCAGCAGCGTAGGGGACGAAAAACTGTTTTTT
CDR3aa: CASSVGDEKLFF

v_gene: TRBV2
d_gene: -
abundance: -
j_gene: TRBJ1-3
CDR3nt: TGTGCCAGCAGATTAGGCCAGCTCTCTGGAAACACCATATATTTT
CDR3aa: CASRLGQLSGNTIYF

v_gene: TRBV19
d_gene: TRBD1
abundance: few
j_gene: TRBJ2-6
CDR3nt: TGTGCCAGTATCCTACGGAAACAGGGGGCAAGTGGGGCCAACGTCCTGACTTTC
CDR3aa: CASILRKQGASGANVLTF

v_gene: TRBV20-1
d_gene: -
abundance: once
j_gene: TRBJ1-2
CDR3nt: TGCAGTGCTAGAGATCCCGGGGGCTACACCTTC
CDR3aa: CSARDPGGYTF

v_gene: TRBV6-1
d_gene: TRBD1
abundance: medium-sized
j_gene: TRBJ1-2
CDR3nt: TGTGCCAGCAGTGCGCGGTCAGGGGGCTCGAACTATGGCTACACCTTC
CDR3aa: CASSARSGGSNYGYTF

v_gene: TRBV6-5
d_gene: TRBD1
abundance: -
j_gene: TRBJ1-1
CDR3nt: TGTGCCAGCAGTCACAGGGGGCTTAGCACTGAAGCTTTCTTT
CDR3aa: CASSHRGLSTEAFF

v_gene: TRBV11-2
d_gene: -
abundance: -
j_gene: TRBJ2-3
CDR3nt: TGTGCCAGCAGCCCCGGACTAACGGGCACCCGGGGAGATACGCAGTATTTT
CDR3aa: CASSPGLTGTRGDTQYF

v_gene: TRBV5-4
d_gene: TRBD1
abundance: -
j_gene: TRBJ1-6
CDR3nt: TGTGCCAGCAGCTTACAGGGGTTGGACTCACCCCTCCACTTT
CDR3aa: CASSLQGLDSPLHF

v_gene: TRBV6-1
d_gene: TRBD1
abundance: -
j_gene: TRBJ2-7
CDR3nt: TGTGCCGTGGGACAGGGGGGCTCCTACGAGCAGTACTTC
CDR3aa: CAVGQGGSYEQYF

v_gene: TRBV5-1
d_gene: -
abundance: -
j_gene: TRBJ1-2
CDR3nt: TGCGCCAGCAGCCCGGCGGGGGAATCCTATGGCTACACCTTC
CDR3aa: CASSPAGESYGYTF

v_gene: TRBV27
d_gene: TRBD1
abundance: -
j_gene: TRBJ1-5
CDR3nt: TGTGCCAGCAGCTGGACAGGATCAAGCAATCAGCCCCAGCATTTT
CDR3aa: CASSWTGSSNQPQHF

v_gene: TRBV15
d_gene: TRBD2
abundance: -
j_gene: TRBJ2-1
CDR3nt: TGTGCCACCAGCAGAGAGCGCGGGAGGAATGAGTTCTTC
CDR3aa: CATSRERGRNEFF

v_gene: TRBV7-8
d_gene: -
abundance: -
j_gene: TRBJ1-3
CDR3nt: TGTGCCAGCACCCTCCCAGCAGGGAACGGAAACACCATATATTTT
CDR3aa: CASTLPAGNGNTIYF

v_gene: TRBV6-1
d_gene: TRBD2
abundance: once
j_gene: TRBJ2-3
CDR3nt: TGTGCCAGCAGTGAAAGTCCGACTAGCCCAGATACGCAGTATTTT
CDR3aa: CASSESPTSPDTQYF

v_gene: TRBV2
d_gene: TRBD1
abundance: -
j_gene: TRBJ1-2
CDR3nt: TGTGCCAGCAGTGAGACCCAGGGGGCTCACTATGGCTACACCTTC
CDR3aa: CASSETQGAHYGYTF

v_gene: TRBV18
d_gene: -
abundance: -
j_gene: TRBJ2-5
CDR3nt: TGTGCCAGCTCACCACCGGAGGCACTGCAAGAGACCCAGTACTTC
CDR3aa: CASSPPEALQETQYF

v_gene: TRBV30
d_gene: -
abundance: -
j_gene: TRBJ2-7
CDR3nt: TGTGCCTGGAGTCGGGCGGGACTCACGCTCTCCTACGAGCAGTACTTC
CDR3aa: CAWSRAGLTLSYEQYF

v_gene: TRBV7-2
d_gene: -
abundance: -
j_gene: TRBJ1-6
CDR3nt: TGTGCCAGCAGCGCCCGACCTCATAGCGATTCACCCCTCCACTTT
CDR3aa: CASSARPHSDSPLHF

v_gene: TRBV10-3
d_gene: TRBD1
abundance: -
j_gene: TRBJ1-1
CDR3nt: TGTGCCATCAGACGACAGGGGACGGACACTGAAGCTTTCTTT
CDR3aa: CAIRRQGTDTEAFF

v_gene: TRBV7-9
d_gene: TRBD1
abundance: -
j_gene: TRBJ1-1
CDR3nt: TGTGCCAGCAGCTTCGACAGGGACACTGAAGCTTTCTTT
CDR3aa: CASSFDRDTEAFF

v_gene: TRBV4-2
d_gene: -
abundance: once
j_gene: TRBJ1-3
CDR3nt: TGTGCCAGCAGCCAATCGGGGACATTGAAGTCAGGAAACACCATATATTTT
CDR3aa: CASSQSGTLKSGNTIYF

v_gene: TRBV27
d_gene: -
abundance: once
j_gene: TRBJ1-4
CDR3nt: TGTGCCAGCAGTCCCCTCAGGGGAGGTAATGAAAAACTGTTTTTT
CDR3aa: CASSPLRGGNEKLFF

v_gene: TRBV7-2
d_gene: TRBD2
abundance: few
j_gene: TRBJ2-3
CDR3nt: TGTGCCAGCAGCTTATCGTTAGCGGGGGGCCTTGATACGCAGTATTTT
CDR3aa: CASSLSLAGGLDTQYF

v_gene: TRBV2
d_gene: -
abundance: -
j_gene: TRBJ2-1
CDR3nt: TGTGCCAGCAGCGCCTCGGTGGGTATGATGGGCTCCAAACTCTACAATGAGCAGTTCTTC
CDR3aa: CASSASVGMMGSKLYNEQFF

v_gene: TRBV5-1
d_gene: TRBD1
abundance: -
j_gene: TRBJ1-1
CDR3nt: TGCGCCGTTGGGGCAGGGGGCCTGGGCACTGAAGCTTTCTTT
CDR3aa: CAVGAGGLGTEAFF

v_gene: TRBV5-1
d_gene: -
abundance: few
j_gene: TRBJ1-1
CDR3nt: TGCTCCGAGAGGGACACTGAAGCTTTCTTT
CDR3aa: CSERDTEAFF

v_gene: TRBV6-6
d_gene: TRBD1
abundance: -
j_gene: TRBJ1-1
CDR3nt: TGTGCCAGCACCTTCTTACAGGGGGTTTCTTTCTTT
CDR3aa: CASTFLQGVSFF

v_gene: TRBV11-2
d_gene: -
abundance: -
j_gene: TRBJ2-7
CDR3nt: TGTGCCAGCAGCTTAGTAGGAGACAGCTACGAGCAGTACTTC
CDR3aa: CASSLVGDSYEQYF

v_gene: TRBV7-8
d_gene: TRBD1
abundance: once
j_gene: TRBJ1-5
CDR3nt: TGTGCCAGCAGCTTAACGACAGGGTCCAATCAGCCCCAGCATTTT
CDR3aa: CASSLTTGSNQPQHF

v_gene: TRBV2
d_gene: -
abundance: -
j_gene: TRBJ1-2
CDR3nt: TGTGCCAGCACTAACTCGGGGGGGCAGCTGAGACATGGCTACACCTTC
CDR3aa: CASTNSGGQLRHGYTF

v_gene: TRBV29-1
d_gene: TRBD2
abundance: once
j_gene: TRBJ2-7
CDR3nt: TGCAGCGTTGAAGACGTGGGACTAGCGGGAGGGCCAGGCGAGCAGTACTTC
CDR3aa: CSVEDVGLAGGPGEQYF

v_gene: TRBV29-1
d_gene: -
abundance: -
j_gene: TRBJ2-1
CDR3nt: TGCAGCGTTGAAAAAGGAAGCAATGAGCAGTTCTTC
CDR3aa: CSVEKGSNEQFF

v_gene: TRBV6-6
d_gene: -
abundance: -
j_gene: TRBJ2-1
CDR3nt: TGTGCCAGCACTCACACTACCAGGAGCTCCTACAATGAGCAGTTCTTC
CDR3aa: CASTHTTRSSYNEQFF

v_gene: TRBV7-2
d_gene: TRBD2
abundance: -
j_gene: TRBJ2-7
CDR3nt: TGTGCCAGCAGCTTTAGGGCAGGGACTAGTGAGCAGTACTTC
CDR3aa: CASSFRAGTSEQYF